This T cell receptor (beta chain) was sequenced for a study of blood T cells in healthy people across ages. With 4 bases removed from V and 0 bases from J, the gap between germline ends came to 20 bases. The CDR3 loop spans 18 amino acids. Germline-derived CDR1 and CDR2 are MGHRA and YSYEKL. Each donor was a healthy Caucasian individual from Russia, aged roughly 6 to 100. Each sample yielded at least 6 million isolated PBMCs. Next came a second PCR, run for roughly 6 to 11 cycles, which used a sample-barcoded 5' primer along with a J-beta primer mix. Every cDNA molecule carried a tag from a template-switch adaptor bearing 12 random nucleotides. Sequencing yielded, for each sample, at least 2.5 million paired-end reads carrying CDR3. Each CDR3 protein is one row after TCRdb ran MiXCR on the 5' RACE reads. The sample lists about 1.7 million distinct CDR3 sequences, roughly 28% occurring once.

The V call is TRBV4-1, the J call TRBJ2-3, with D tentatively TRBD2 (6 bases). Source material: blood. The receptor comes from a woman aged 25 to 39 in good health. The CDR3 DNA sequence: TGCGCCAGCAGCCCACTCCCCCGGGGGTCATCTAGCACAGATACGCAGTATTTT. It codes for CASSPLPRGSSSTDTQYF.